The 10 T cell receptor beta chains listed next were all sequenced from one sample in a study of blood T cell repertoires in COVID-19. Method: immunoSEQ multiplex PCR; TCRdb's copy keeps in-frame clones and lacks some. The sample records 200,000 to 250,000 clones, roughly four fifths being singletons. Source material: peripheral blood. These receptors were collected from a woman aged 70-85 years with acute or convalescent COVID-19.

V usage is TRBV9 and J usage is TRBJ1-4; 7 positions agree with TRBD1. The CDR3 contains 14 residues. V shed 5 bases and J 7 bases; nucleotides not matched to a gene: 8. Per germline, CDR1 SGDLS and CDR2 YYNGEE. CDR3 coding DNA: TGTGCCAGCAGTCCTAGGGGGCAGGGTGAAAAACTGTTTTTT. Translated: CASSPRGQGEKLFF. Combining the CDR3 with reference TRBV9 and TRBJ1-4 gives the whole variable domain DSGVTQTPKHLITATGQRVTLRCSPRSGDLSVYWYQQSLDQGLQFLIQYYNGEERAKGNILERFSAQQFPDLHSELNLSSLELGDSALYFCASSPRGQGEKLFFGSGTQLSVL.

The DNA of the CDR3 is TGCAGCGTTGTAGCGGGGGCGACAGATACGCAGTATTTT. This encodes CSVVAGATDTQYF. The chain combines TRBV29-1 with TRBJ2-3; 9 bases match TRBD2. Germline CDR1 is SQVTM and CDR2 is ANQGSEA. The trim removed 4 bases at V and 3 bases at J, leaving 2 bases unmatched. The CDR3 is 13 amino acids.

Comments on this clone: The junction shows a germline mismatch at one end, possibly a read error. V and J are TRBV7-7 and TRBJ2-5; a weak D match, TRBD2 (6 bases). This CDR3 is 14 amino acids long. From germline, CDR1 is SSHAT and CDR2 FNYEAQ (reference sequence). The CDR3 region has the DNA TGTGCTAGCAGCCCCGGGACTTTTCAAGAGACCCAGTACTTC. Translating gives CASSPGTFQETQYF. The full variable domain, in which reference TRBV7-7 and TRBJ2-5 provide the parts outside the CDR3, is GAGVSQSPRYKVTKRGQDVTLRCDPISSHATLYWYQQALGQGPEFLTYFNYEAQPDKSGLPSDRFSAERPEGSISTLTIQRTEQRDSAMYRCASSPGTFQETQYFGPGTRLLVL.

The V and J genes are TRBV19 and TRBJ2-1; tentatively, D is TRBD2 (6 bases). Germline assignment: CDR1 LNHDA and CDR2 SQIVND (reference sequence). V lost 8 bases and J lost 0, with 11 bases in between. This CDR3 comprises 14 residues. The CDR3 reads CASSAGSSYNEQFF. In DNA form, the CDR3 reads TGTGCCAGTTCAGCGGGCTCCTCCTACAATGAGCAGTTCTTC.

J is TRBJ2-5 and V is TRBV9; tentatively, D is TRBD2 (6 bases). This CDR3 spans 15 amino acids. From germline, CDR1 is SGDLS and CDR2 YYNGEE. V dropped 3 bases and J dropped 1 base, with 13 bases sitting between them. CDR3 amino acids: CASSDGGRLQETQYF. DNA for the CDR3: TGTGCCAGCAGCGATGGGGGGAGACTCCAAGAGACCCAGTACTTC. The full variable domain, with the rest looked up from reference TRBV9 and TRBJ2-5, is DSGVTQTPKHLITATGQRVTLRCSPRSGDLSVYWYQQSLDQGLQFLIQYYNGEERAKGNILERFSAQQFPDLHSELNLSSLELGDSALYFCASSDGGRLQETQYFGPGTRLLVL.

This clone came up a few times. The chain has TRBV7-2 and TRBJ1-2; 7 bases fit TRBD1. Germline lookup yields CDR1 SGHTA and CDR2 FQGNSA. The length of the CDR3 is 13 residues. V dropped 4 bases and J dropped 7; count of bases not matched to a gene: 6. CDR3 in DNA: TGTGCCAGCAGCTCACAGGGGCGTAGTGGCTACACCTTC. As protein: CASSSQGRSGYTF.

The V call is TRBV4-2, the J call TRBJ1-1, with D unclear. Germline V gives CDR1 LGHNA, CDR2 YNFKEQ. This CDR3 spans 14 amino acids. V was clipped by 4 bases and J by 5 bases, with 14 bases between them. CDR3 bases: TGTGCCAGCAGCCCCCTCGGGTCGGGGACTGAAGCTTTCTTT. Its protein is CASSPLGSGTEAFF.

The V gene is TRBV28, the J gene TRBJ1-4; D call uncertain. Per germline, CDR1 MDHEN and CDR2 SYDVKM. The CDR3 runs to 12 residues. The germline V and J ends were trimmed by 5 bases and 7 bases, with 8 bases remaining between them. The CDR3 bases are TGTGCCAGCAGTGAGGAGACTGAAAAACTGTTTTTT. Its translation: CASSEETEKLFF.

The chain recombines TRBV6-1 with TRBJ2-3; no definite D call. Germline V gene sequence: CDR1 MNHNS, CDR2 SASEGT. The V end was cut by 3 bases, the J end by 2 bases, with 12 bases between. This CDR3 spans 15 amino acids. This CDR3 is CASSDAGFSTDTQYF. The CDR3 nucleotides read TGTGCCAGCAGTGATGCAGGTTTTTCCACAGATACGCAGTATTTT.

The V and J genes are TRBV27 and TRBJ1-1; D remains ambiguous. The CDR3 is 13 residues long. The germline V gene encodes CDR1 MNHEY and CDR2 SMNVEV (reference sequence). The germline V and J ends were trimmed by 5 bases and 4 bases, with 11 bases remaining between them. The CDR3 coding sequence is TGTGCCAGCAGTCCATACTCCGTCACTGAAGCTTTCTTT. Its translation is CASSPYSVTEAFF.